These T cell receptor beta chains were read from a single sample in a study of blood T cells in healthy people across ages. Each CDR3 protein gets one entry after TCRdb re-called the 5' RACE reads with MiXCR. The sample comprises 1 million to 1.2 million distinct CDR3 sequences, about two fifths of which are singletons, and under 15% rests with the top ten. Sequenced: blood. Receptors originate from a man between 18 and 35 years old in good health. CDR3s include the opening cysteine and the closing phenylalanine or tryptophan. Each record gives: CDR3 length, clone size, J gene, V gene, D gene, CDR3 protein, CDR3 DNA. The D gene is left open where the match is weak. The size field is filled for only some rows; it gives once, few, many or a size class.

13	few	TRBJ1-1	TRBV5-1	NA	CASRGRLNTEAFF	TGCGCCAGCAGGGGACGGCTGAACACTGAAGCTTTCTTT
15	NA	TRBJ1-5	TRBV6-1	NA	CASSEGAWSNQPQHF	TGTGCCAGCAGTGAGGGGGCTTGGAGCAATCAGCCCCAGCATTTT
13	NA	TRBJ2-5	TRBV29-1	NA	CSAGRRLYNEQYF	TGCAGCGCGGGACGGCGACTTTACAATGAGCAGTACTTC
13	NA	TRBJ1-1	TRBV12-3/TRBV12-4	NA	CASSLIVGTEAFF	TGTGCCAGCAGCTTGATCGTGGGCACTGAAGCTTTCTTT
11	NA	TRBJ1-2	TRBV24-1	NA	CATRGLGGYTF	TGTGCCACCAGGGGCCTGGGCGGCTACACCTTC
15	NA	TRBJ1-5	TRBV5-6	NA	CASSLQQGTGQPQHF	TGTGCCAGCAGCTTGCAACAGGGTACAGGTCAGCCCCAGCATTTT
15	few	TRBJ1-5	TRBV20-1	TRBD1	CSARQNRGSNQPQHF	TGCAGTGCTAGACAAAACAGGGGTAGCAATCAGCCCCAGCATTTT
16	NA	TRBJ2-2	TRBV5-8	TRBD1	CASSHRTGGADGELFF	TGTGCCAGCAGCCATAGGACAGGGGGTGCGGACGGGGAGCTGTTTTTT
16	NA	TRBJ2-3	TRBV5-1	TRBD2	CASSLTGGRVTDTQYF	TGCGCCAGCAGCTTGACGGGGGGGCGTGTCACAGATACGCAGTATTTT
13	once	TRBJ1-5	TRBV20-1	NA	CSARDRLAQLQHF	TGCAGTGCTAGAGATCGCCTCGCTCAGCTCCAGCATTTT
16	few	TRBJ2-7	TRBV9	TRBD2	CASSSGERGLKNEQYF	TGTGCCAGCAGCTCGGGGGAGCGGGGGCTCAAAAATGAGCAGTACTTC
20	NA	TRBJ1-1	TRBV12-3/TRBV12-4	NA	CASILTTRGRNTEGNTEAFF	TGTGCCAGCATCCTGACGACTCGAGGACGGAATACCGAGGGGAACACTGAAGCTTTCTTT
13	NA	TRBJ1-1	TRBV7-6	NA	CASSPSGLGGAFF	TGTGCCAGCAGCCCATCAGGATTGGGGGGAGCTTTCTTT
17	few	TRBJ2-1	TRBV7-3	NA	CASSLRTGVGSLDEQFF	TGTGCCAGCAGCTTAAGGACGGGGGTCGGGTCGTTAGATGAGCAGTTCTTC
17	NA	TRBJ2-5	TRBV3-1	NA	CASSQDPGASLRVEQYF	TGTGCCAGCAGCCAAGATCCTGGGGCCTCCCTTCGGGTTGAGCAGTACTTC
14	NA	TRBJ2-5	TRBV12-3/TRBV12-4	TRBD2	CAISRSGDQETQYF	TGTGCCATCTCGCGTAGCGGGGATCAAGAGACCCAGTACTTC
15	few	TRBJ2-3	TRBV24-1	TRBD2	CATSVMGRVGDTQYF	TGTGCCACCAGTGTCATGGGGAGGGTCGGAGATACGCAGTATTTT
14	many	TRBJ2-3	TRBV4-3	NA	CASSQASGPDTQYF	TGCGCCAGCAGCCAAGCATCGGGGCCAGATACGCAGTATTTT
14	NA	TRBJ2-5	TRBV2	TRBD1	CASSPRTGGNEQYF	TGTGCCAGCAGTCCTCGAACAGGGGGGAATGAGCAGTACTTC
16	NA	TRBJ2-3	TRBV7-2	TRBD2	CASSSLSGVFTDTQYF	TGTGCCAGCAGCTCCCTTAGCGGGGTCTTTACAGATACGCAGTATTTT
15	NA	TRBJ1-5	TRBV6-2/TRBV6-3	NA	CASSQQTRRDQPQHF	TGTGCCAGCAGCCAACAAACCCGTAGAGATCAGCCCCAGCATTTT
15	NA	TRBJ2-3	TRBV20-1	TRBD2	CSAQRLTSGKDTQYF	TGCAGTGCCCAAAGATTGACTAGCGGCAAAGATACGCAGTATTTT
16	few	TRBJ2-3	TRBV4-2	TRBD1	CASSTPTGGESDTQYF	TGTGCCAGCAGCACACCGACAGGGGGTGAATCGGATACGCAGTATTTT
14	NA	TRBJ2-3	TRBV20-1	TRBD1	CSAGRDRVTDTQYF	TGCAGTGCTGGCCGGGACAGGGTCACAGATACGCAGTATTTT
14	NA	TRBJ1-5	TRBV6-5	TRBD1	CATARTGSNQPQHF	TGTGCCACAGCCAGGACAGGGAGCAATCAGCCCCAGCATTTT
16	NA	TRBJ1-2	TRBV3-1	NA	CASSQGLGVRSSGYTF	TGTGCCAGCAGCCAAGGTCTCGGTGTTCGGTCTAGCGGCTACACCTTC
16	NA	TRBJ2-5	TRBV7-9	TRBD1	CASSPTRTGHWNEQNF	TGTGCCAGCAGCCCAACCCGGACAGGGCATTGGAACGAGCAGAACTTC
19	NA	TRBJ1-2	TRBV7-9	NA	CASSPASGERDGHRYGYTF	TGTGCCAGCAGCCCCGCCTCCGGGGAGAGGGACGGACACCGCTATGGCTACACCTTC
15	few	TRBJ2-1	TRBV5-1	NA	CASSAGTQSYNEQFF	TGCGCCAGCAGCGCCGGGACTCAGTCCTACAATGAGCAGTTCTTC
14	NA	TRBJ2-3	TRBV11-2	TRBD2	CASRETSGGDTQYF	TGTGCCAGCAGGGAGACTAGCGGGGGAGATACGCAGTATTTT
17	few	TRBJ2-3	TRBV6-5	NA	CASSFSFWGARQDTQYF	TGTGCCAGCAGTTTTTCGTTTTGGGGGGCAAGGCAAGATACGCAGTATTTT
17	NA	TRBJ2-1	TRBV12-3/TRBV12-4	TRBD1	CASDRAFSREDYNEQFF	TGTGCCAGCGACAGGGCCTTTTCACGGGAAGATTACAATGAGCAGTTCTTC
18	NA	TRBJ1-4	TRBV9	NA	CASSRRSIPRGGGEKLFF	TGTGCCAGCAGCCGTAGAAGTATCCCCAGGGGAGGAGGAGAAAAACTGTTTTTT
13	NA	TRBJ1-2	TRBV3-1	NA	CASSQRSLGGYTF	TGTGCCAGCAGCCAGCGATCGTTGGGTGGCTACACCTTC
15	NA	TRBJ2-7	TRBV7-9	NA	CASSLATALVYEQYF	TGTGCCAGCAGCTTAGCCACAGCATTGGTCTACGAGCAGTACTTC
15	NA	TRBJ2-1	TRBV7-2	TRBD2	CASSFASGVKNEQFF	TGTGCCAGCAGCTTTGCTAGCGGGGTAAAGAATGAGCAGTTCTTC
16	NA	TRBJ2-7	TRBV5-6	TRBD1	CASSRRLGTGRYEQYF	TGTGCCAGCAGCCGTCGACTCGGGACAGGTCGCTACGAGCAGTACTTC
14	few	TRBJ1-1	TRBV20-1	TRBD1	CSARGQGRFTEAFF	TGCAGTGCTAGGGGACAGGGCCGGTTCACTGAAGCTTTCTTT
15	NA	TRBJ2-2	TRBV20-1	NA	CSASRQGLRTGELFF	TGCAGTGCTAGCCGACAGGGACTACGCACCGGGGAGCTGTTTTTT
14	NA	TRBJ2-1	TRBV7-2	NA	CASSQGRFYNEQFF	TGTGCCAGCAGCCAAGGCAGGTTTTACAATGAGCAGTTCTTC